The following is a T cell receptor (beta chain) sequence with its context. Its antigen is undetermined. Each cDNA held unique molecular identifiers, and template switching gave it a universal primer site. TCRdb redid the calling of the 5' RACE reads with MiXCR, one entry per CDR3 protein. The sample lists under 300,000 distinct CDR3 sequences, roughly 13% occurring once. The sample is drawn from a study of identical twins. Regarding the study as a whole: There is a chance that invariant MAIT and iNKT cells partially muddied zero-insertion analyses.

The germline gives CDR1 ENHRY, CDR2 SYGVKD. Trimming removed 6 bases at V and 1 base at J, with 9 bases between. This CDR3 region has 13 residues. Material for sequencing was memory (CD45RO+) T cells sorted from blood. The chain is built from TRBV10-3 and TRBJ1-1; tentatively, D is TRBD1 (6 bases). This receptor was identified in a woman in her late teens or twenties in good health. The DNA for the CDR3 is TGTGCCATCAGGGAGACAGGGAACACTGAAGCTTTCTTT. It specifies CAIRETGNTEAFF.